The 31 T cell receptor beta chains given below trace back to one sample, sequenced in a study of blood T cell repertoires in COVID-19. Measured with immunoSEQ multiplex PCR; TCRdb has only the in-frame clones, and not every one. This table has around 250,000 clones, 80% to 90% appearing once. The material sequenced was PBMCs or T cells enriched from blood (not recorded which). All receptors derive from a woman in her forties or fifties who had been exposed to COVID-19.

The chain employs TRBV12-3 or TRBV12-4 and TRBJ1-1; TRBD1 matches 8 bases. The CDR3 runs to 13 residues. V shed 7 bases and J 5 bases; nucleotides not matched to a gene: 6. The CDR3 is CASTQDRGTEAFF. Written as DNA, the CDR3 is TGTGCCAGCACCCAAGACAGGGGTACTGAAGCTTTCTTT.

The chain joins TRBV5-1 to TRBJ2-5, with 8 bases that match TRBD1. CDR1 SGHRS and CDR2 YFSETQ come from the germline V gene. Trimming at V came to 0 bases and at J to 8 bases, leaving 9 bases not matched to a gene. The CDR3 totals 15 residues. CDR3 residues: CASSLVGQGAGTQYF. In DNA, the CDR3 is TGCGCCAGCAGCTTGGTGGGGCAGGGGGCCGGAACCCAGTACTTC.

This clone appeared a single time. The chain joins TRBV2 to TRBJ1-2, with 7 bases fitting TRBD1. After removal of 5 bases from V and 4 bases from J, the junction contained 7 bases not matched to a gene. Per the germline V gene, CDR1 is SNHLY and CDR2 is FYNNEI. The CDR3 is 14 amino acids. The CDR3 DNA reads TGTGCCAGCAGTTTGGACAGGCCCATCTATGGCTACACCTTC. It yields the protein CASSLDRPIYGYTF.

The rearrangement uses TRBV4-3 and TRBJ1-1; D unresolved. This CDR3 is built from 15 residues. Looked up from germline, CDR1 is LGHNA and CDR2 is YSLEER. The germline V and J ends were trimmed by 0 bases and 6 bases, with 14 bases remaining between them. Here the CDR3 DNA reads TGCGCCAGCAGCCAAGATATCCGAGGCGGCGCTGAAGCTTTCTTT. As protein: CASSQDIRGGAEAFF.

The J gene is TRBJ2-3, the V gene TRBV12-5; 7 bases align to TRBD1. Germline loops: CDR1 LGHNT, CDR2 FRNRAP. This CDR3 region has 13 residues. V lost 5 bases and J lost 8; bases outside the gene matches: 7. The CDR3 bases are TGTGCTAGTGGTGTGACAGGGTCGGGTACGCAGTATTTT. Encoded protein: CASGVTGSGTQYF.

This sequence joins TRBV13 and TRBJ1-2, with 7 bases lining up with TRBD1. V was pared by 4 bases and J by 0 bases, with 8 bases of the junction left unmatched. The CDR3 is 16 residues long. CDR1 is PRHDT, CDR2 FYEKMQ, per germline (reference sequence). Here the CDR3 DNA reads TGTGCCAGCAGCTCTTTTACAGGGGAGGCTAACTATGGCTACACCTTC. This gives the protein CASSSFTGEANYGYTF.

The chain joins TRBV13 to TRBJ2-7; 7 bases match TRBD1. CDR1 PRHDT and CDR2 FYEKMQ come from the germline V gene (reference sequence). V was pared by 5 bases and J by 2 bases, with 9 bases of the junction left unmatched. There are 15 residues in the CDR3. This CDR3 reads CASSLGQVPTYEQYF. In DNA form, the CDR3 reads TGTGCCAGCAGCCTCGGACAGGTCCCTACCTACGAGCAGTACTTC.

The chain combines TRBV29-1 with TRBJ1-3; 10 bases map to TRBD1. CDR1 and CDR2 from the germline V gene are SQVTM and ANQGSEA. V was pared by 6 bases and J by 0 bases, with 2 bases of the junction left unmatched. The CDR3 runs to 14 residues. The CDR3 reads CSVWTGGSGNTIYF. For the CDR3, the DNA is TGCAGCGTATGGACAGGGGGCTCTGGAAACACCATATATTTT.

This clone was counted a single time. J is TRBJ1-2 and V is TRBV19, with 8 bases that match TRBD1. The J segment lost 6 bases and the V segment lost 3 bases, leaving 3 bases of the junction unmatched. CDR1 is LNHDA and CDR2 is SQIVND in the germline V gene (reference sequence). The CDR3 contains 13 residues. The CDR3 DNA sequence: TGTGCCAGTAGTATCAGGGGGCGTAATGGCTACACCTTC. Its translation: CASSIRGRNGYTF.

This chain uses TRBV19 with TRBJ1-2, with 7 bases identical to TRBD1. CDR1 LNHDA and CDR2 SQIVND come from the germline V gene (reference sequence). The CDR3 spans 14 residues. J was trimmed by 9 bases and V by 6 bases; bases with no gene match: 13. This CDR3 is CASRRSGTAKSYTF. CDR3 in DNA: TGTGCCAGTAGGCGATCCGGGACAGCTAAGAGCTACACCTTC.

This chain connects TRBV5-1 to TRBJ1-2; 7 nucleotides line up with TRBD1. Germline lookup yields CDR1 SGHRS and CDR2 YFSETQ. J gave up 8 bases and V 0 bases, and 10 bases lay outside the gene matches. The CDR3 is made up of 15 amino acids. Written as DNA, the CDR3 is TGCGCCAGCAGCTTGGGGCCAAGGACAGGAGGAGGCTACACCTTC. It specifies CASSLGPRTGGGYTF.

This chain uses TRBV28 with TRBJ2-3; TRBD2 matches at 9 bases. The CDR3 contains 16 residues. V shed 5 bases and J 1 base; nucleotides not matched to a gene: 7. Germline V gene lookup returns CDR1 MDHEN and CDR2 SYDVKM. DNA of the CDR3: TGTGCCAGCAGTATTAATAGCGGGGGACGCACAGATACGCAGTATTTT. It codes for CASSINSGGRTDTQYF.

The V and J genes are TRBV12-3 or TRBV12-4 and TRBJ1-1; unclear D gene. The V gene lost 4 bases and the J gene lost 3 bases, with 6 bases spanning the gap. The CDR3 spans 12 residues. For the CDR3, the DNA is TGTGCCAGCAGTTCCCCAGACACTGAAGCTTTCTTT. Protein product: CASSSPDTEAFF.

The chain has TRBV20-1 and TRBJ1-6, with D maybe TRBD1 (6 bases). CDR1 DFQATT and CDR2 SNEGSKA come from the germline V gene (reference sequence). The CDR3 has 13 residues. V lost 3 bases and J lost 7, with 10 bases in between. The CDR3 loop reads CSASGQNNSPLHF. CDR3 coding DNA: TGCAGTGCTAGTGGACAGAACAATTCACCCCTCCACTTT.

The rearrangement joins TRBV5-4 to TRBJ1-6, with D perhaps TRBD1 (5 bases). Germline V gene data show CDR1 as SGHNT and CDR2 as YYREEE (reference sequence). The V end was cut by 4 bases, the J end by 1 base, with 12 bases between. This CDR3 has 16 amino acids. The CDR3 DNA reads TGTGCCAGCAGCCTGACCGGGGGATCCTATAATTCACCCCTCCACTTT. Translated: CASSLTGGSYNSPLHF.

This chain uses TRBV5-8 with TRBJ2-7; 7 bases agree with TRBD1. Germline trimming cut 1 base from V and 3 bases from J; bases unmatched to any gene: 16. Germline CDR1 and CDR2: SGHTS and YDEGEE. The CDR3 covers 18 residues. The CDR3 sequence is CASSLWPRGQSTSYEQYF. CDR3 nucleotides: TGTGCCAGCAGCTTGTGGCCGAGGGGACAGTCTACAAGCTACGAGCAGTACTTC.

This chain connects TRBV4-3 to TRBJ1-2; D possibly corresponds to TRBD1 (5 bases). With 0 bases removed from V and 8 bases from J, the gap between germline ends came to 16 bases. Germline V gives CDR1 LGHNA, CDR2 YSLEER. The CDR3 covers 15 residues. The CDR3 protein is CASSQDSGGIRGYTF. Here the CDR3 DNA reads TGCGCCAGCAGCCAAGATTCGGGGGGGATTAGAGGCTACACCTTC.

V usage is TRBV5-6 and J usage is TRBJ1-1, with D maybe TRBD1 (5 bases). V lost 7 bases and J 5 bases, leaving 15 bases between the germline ends. CDR3 size: 13 residues. Per germline, CDR1 SGHDT and CDR2 YYEEEE. The CDR3 loop is CASQASGGTEAFF. The DNA for the CDR3 is TGTGCCAGCCAAGCTTCGGGGGGAACTGAAGCTTTCTTT.

This clone was seen only a few times. The CDR3 bases are TGTGCCAGCAGTGAAGCGGCGGGCTACCATAATTCACCCCTCCACTTT. It translates to CASSEAAGYHNSPLHF. V gene TRBV6-1 combines with J gene TRBJ1-6; D gene ambiguous. V lost 0 bases to trimming and J lost 5 bases, with 11 bases between them. Germline lookup yields CDR1 MNHNS and CDR2 SASEGT. The CDR3 is made up of 16 amino acids.

The V call is TRBV11-2, the J call TRBJ1-1; 8 bases map to TRBD1. This CDR3 is built from 14 residues. Germline loops: CDR1 SGHAT, CDR2 FQNNGV. The V and J ends lost 4 bases and 5 bases, in that order; junction bases with no gene match: 6. The CDR3 bases are TGTGCCAGCAGCTCCTTACAGGGGGTGACTGAAGCTTTCTTT. This gives the protein CASSSLQGVTEAFF.

V usage is TRBV19 and J usage is TRBJ1-3, with D hard to call. There are 13 residues in the CDR3. Trimming removed 9 bases from V and 0 bases from J, with 9 bases in between. Germline CDR1 LNHDA, CDR2 SQIVND (reference sequence). The CDR3: CASSVASGNTIYF. The CDR3 bases are TGTGCCAGCTCGGTAGCCTCTGGAAACACCATATATTTT.

This clone came up a few times. The CDR3 nucleotides read TGTGCCAGCAGCGTGGCGAACGGGATAATTTACGAGCAGTACTTC. Protein product: CASSVANGIIYEQYF. This rearrangement joins TRBV9 to TRBJ2-7; the D gene is possibly TRBD2 (5 bases). Germline V gene data show CDR1 as SGDLS and CDR2 as YYNGEE. With 2 bases removed from V and 4 bases from J, the gap between germline ends came to 16 bases. This CDR3 spans 15 amino acids.

This clone was seen once. The chain has TRBV7-2 and TRBJ1-1; D remains unclear. Germline V gene data show CDR1 as SGHTA and CDR2 as FQGNSA. This CDR3 spans 15 amino acids. V was clipped by 5 bases and J by 4 bases, with 17 bases between them. The CDR3 sequence: CASSTRKGRGTEAFF. CDR3 DNA: TGTGCCAGCAGCACTAGGAAGGGCCGGGGCACTGAAGCTTTCTTT.

CDR3 protein: CASSLGQGGVGYTF. The DNA of the CDR3 is TGCGCCAGCAGCTTGGGACAGGGTGGAGTTGGCTACACCTTC. V and J are TRBV5-1 and TRBJ1-2; 7 bases match TRBD1. Per germline, CDR1 SGHRS and CDR2 YFSETQ. The CDR3 sequence is 14 residues long. J lost 7 bases, V lost 0 bases, and 6 bases had no gene match.

This chain links TRBV4-1 with TRBJ2-7; the match to TRBD2 covers 9 bases. The junction had 7 bases not matched to a gene; V was cut back by 1 base and J by 6 bases. The V gene's germline CDR1 is MGHRA and CDR2 YSYEKL. The CDR3 extends over 15 amino acids. This CDR3 reads CASSQVGSGGREQYF. Here the CDR3 DNA reads TGCGCCAGCAGCCAAGTGGGTAGCGGGGGCCGCGAGCAGTACTTC.

The rearrangement links TRBV7-2 to TRBJ1-4, with D uncertain. Trimming removed 4 bases from V and 8 bases from J, with 20 bases in between. The CDR3 spans 16 residues. Germline loops: CDR1 SGHTA, CDR2 FQGNSA. This chain's CDR3 is CASSSTRTGRGEKLFF. The CDR3 DNA reads TGTGCCAGCAGCTCAACTCGGACCGGGCGAGGGGAAAAACTGTTTTTT.

This chain's CDR3 is CPDCLRPRSSYNSPLHF. The DNA for the CDR3 is TGTCCTGACTGCCTAAGACCTCGAAGCTCCTATAATTCACCCCTCCACTTT. The chain employs TRBV6-4 and TRBJ1-6; D is unclear. Per germline, CDR1 MRHNA and CDR2 SNTAGT. The length of the CDR3 is 17 residues.

The chain combines TRBV6-5 with TRBJ2-3; 10 positions match TRBD2. CDR3 length: 16 amino acids. Germline lookup yields CDR1 MNHEY and CDR2 SVGAGI. V lost 0 bases and J lost 0; bases outside the gene matches: 0. This CDR3 is CASSYSSGGSTDTQYF. The DNA for the CDR3 is TGTGCCAGCAGTTACTCTAGCGGGGGGAGCACAGATACGCAGTATTTT.

J is TRBJ2-1 and V is TRBV2; 7 bases map to TRBD2. The CDR3 sequence is 13 residues long. Per the germline V gene, CDR1 is SNHLY and CDR2 is FYNNEI. Trimming removed 8 bases from V and 6 bases from J; junction bases left unmatched: 7. This CDR3 reads CASGGSGVNEQFF. CDR3 in DNA: TGTGCCAGCGGTGGCAGCGGGGTCAATGAGCAGTTCTTC.

The chain recombines TRBV6-5 with TRBJ1-3, with no clear D. This CDR3 is built from 13 residues. CDR1 MNHEY and CDR2 SVGAGI come from the germline V gene. Trimming stripped 4 bases from V and 1 base from J, with 5 bases between. CDR3 amino acids: CASSSFSGNTIYF. CDR3 bases: TGTGCCAGCAGTTCCTTTTCTGGAAACACCATATATTTT.

This clone has just one count. The limits of the CDR3 on the DNA are not certain, so only TCRdb's listed CDR3 is given. V usage is TRBV30 and J usage is TRBJ1-2. CDR1 GTSNPN and CDR2 SVGIG come from the germline V gene (reference sequence). Inclusive of both ends, the CDR3 amounts to 14 amino acids. CDR3 residues: CAWAHFGEGYGYTF.